This T cell receptor beta chain came from a study of response to subunit inactivated influenza vaccine. This clonotype came up a few times. Antigen: not known. This CDR3 contains 14 residues. Germline CDR1 is SGHVS and CDR2 is FQNEAQ. V was cut by 5 bases and J by 3 bases, with 14 bases left in between. Study-level findings and limits: Researchers suggested that each seasonal influenza vaccination recruits few new T cells.

Each CDR3 protein gets one entry after TCRdb re-called the RT-PCR reads with MiXCR. The sample yields 500,000 to 600,000 distinct CDR3 sequences, roughly 15% seen once. The chain is built from TRBV7-8 and TRBJ2-7; TRBD1 is a possible D gene (5 bases). The sample here was PBMCs from blood, taken approximately 12 days after vaccination. The receptor was derived from a man aged 50 or older who received an inactivated influenza vaccine. The CDR3 coding sequence is TGTGCCAGCAGCCCCCAGCAGGGTTACTACGAGCAGTACTTC. Its protein product is CASSPQQGYYEQYF.